The sequence of this TCR beta chain was determined in a study of blood T cells in healthy people across ages. No fewer than 6 million PBMCs went into each sample. Together with a sample-barcoded 5' primer, a J-beta primer mix was included in a second PCR lasting roughly 6 to 12 cycles. A single record per CDR3 protein comes from TCRdb applying MiXCR to the 5' RACE reads. The sample lists 650,000 to 900,000 distinct CDR3 sequences; approximately 67% were seen once. Specimen: blood. The receptor was isolated from a man aged 25 to 40 in good health.

CDR3 sequence reads: CASSLGLAGPIYEQYF. CDR3 sequence (DNA): TGTGCCAGCAGCTTGGGACTAGCGGGACCCATCTACGAGCAGTACTTC. The chain uses TRBV9 and TRBJ2-7, with 13 bases aligning to TRBD2. Germline-derived CDR1 and CDR2 are SGDLS and YYNGEE. The V and J ends lost 4 bases and 3 bases, in that order; junction bases with no gene match: 7. The CDR3 consists of 16 residues.